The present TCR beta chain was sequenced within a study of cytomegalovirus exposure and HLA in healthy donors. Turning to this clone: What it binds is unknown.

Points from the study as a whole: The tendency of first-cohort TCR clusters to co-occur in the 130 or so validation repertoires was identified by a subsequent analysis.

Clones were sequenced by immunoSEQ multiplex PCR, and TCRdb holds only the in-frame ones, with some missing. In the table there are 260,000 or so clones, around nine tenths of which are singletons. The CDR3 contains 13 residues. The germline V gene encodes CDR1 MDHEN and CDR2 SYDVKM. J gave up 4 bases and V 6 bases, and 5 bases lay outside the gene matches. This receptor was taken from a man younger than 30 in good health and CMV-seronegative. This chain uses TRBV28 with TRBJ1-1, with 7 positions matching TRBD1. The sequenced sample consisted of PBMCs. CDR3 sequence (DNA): TGTGCCAGCAGCGGGACAGCTAGCACTGAAGCTTTCTTT. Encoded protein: CASSGTASTEAFF.